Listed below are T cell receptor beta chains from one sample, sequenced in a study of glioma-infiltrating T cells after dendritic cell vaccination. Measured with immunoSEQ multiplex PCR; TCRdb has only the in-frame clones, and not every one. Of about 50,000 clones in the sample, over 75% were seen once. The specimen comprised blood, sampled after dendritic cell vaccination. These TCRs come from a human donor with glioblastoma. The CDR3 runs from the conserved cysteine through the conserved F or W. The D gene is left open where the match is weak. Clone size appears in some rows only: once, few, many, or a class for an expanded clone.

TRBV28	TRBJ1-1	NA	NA	TGTGCCAGCAGGTCAGGGCCGGGGAACACTGAAGCTTTCTTT	CASRSGPGNTEAFF
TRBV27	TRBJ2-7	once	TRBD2	TGTGCCAGCAGTTTAACTAGCGGGAGTTTGTACGAGCAGTACTTC	CASSLTSGSLYEQYF
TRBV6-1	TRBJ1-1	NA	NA	TGTGCCAGCAGTGAACCAGGGCTCAACACTGAAGCTTTCTTT	CASSEPGLNTEAFF
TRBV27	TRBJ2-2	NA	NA	TGTGCCAGCAGTTTATTCTCTGTAAACACCGGGGAGCTGTTTTTT	CASSLFSVNTGELFF
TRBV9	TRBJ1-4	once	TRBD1	TGTGCCAGCAGCGCCGACAGGGTTAACGAAAAACTGTTTTTT	CASSADRVNEKLFF
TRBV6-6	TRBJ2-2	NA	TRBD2	TGTGCCAGCAGTTACGGACTAGCGGGGGTTACCGGGGAGCTGTTTTTT	CASSYGLAGVTGELFF
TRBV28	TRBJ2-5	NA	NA	TGTGCCAGCAGCCCCTTTTCTTCGGGTGAGACCCAGTACTTC	CASSPFSSGETQYF
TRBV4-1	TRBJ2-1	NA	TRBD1	TGCGCCAGCAGCCAAGAACGGCAGGGGGCCAATGAGCAGTTCTTC	CASSQERQGANEQFF
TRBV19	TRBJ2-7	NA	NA	TGTGCCAGTAGCCCGGGGCCCAGGGGAGCTCAGCAGTACTTC	CASSPGPRGAQQYF
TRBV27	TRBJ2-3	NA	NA	TGTGCCAGCAGTTTATCGGCTAGTGGCACAGATACGCAGTATTTT	CASSLSASGTDTQYF
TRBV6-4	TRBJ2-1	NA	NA	TGTGCCAGCAGTGACTCTATCAATGAGCAGTTCTTC	CASSDSINEQFF
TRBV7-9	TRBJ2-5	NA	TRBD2	TGTGCCAGCAGTGGAACTAGCGGAGATTACCAAGAGACCCAGTACTTC	CASSGTSGDYQETQYF
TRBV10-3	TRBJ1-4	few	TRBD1	TGTGCCATCAGTGACAGGGGGCTTGAAAAACTGTTTTTT	CAISDRGLEKLFF
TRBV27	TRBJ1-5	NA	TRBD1	TGTGCCAGCAGTCTAAGGAATCCGGGACAGGGTCATCAGCCCCAGCATTTT	CASSLRNPGQGHQPQHF
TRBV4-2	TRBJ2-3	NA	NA	TGTGCCAGCAGCCAAGGGGCTCTAGCTGTTCTCACAGATACGCAGTATTTT	CASSQGALAVLTDTQYF
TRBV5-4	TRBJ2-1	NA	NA	TGTGCCAGCAGCGGGGGGACAGCTATCTACAATGAGCAGTTCTTC	CASSGGTAIYNEQFF
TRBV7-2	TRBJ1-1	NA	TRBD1	TGTGCCAGCAGCTTGGACAGGCAATCTGAAGCTTTCTTT	CASSLDRQSEAFF